This entry describes one T cell receptor (beta chain). This sample stems from a study of blood T cell repertoires in COVID-19. Study context: Researchers got acute and convalescent COVID-19 samples from the United States, Italy and Spain. PBMCs, B-cell-depleted T cells, or T cells were the source of the cDNA or gDNA that made up the material.

The study recruited people aged about 18 to 90 years across around 23 US areas. All recovered Cohort 3 donors got two negative PCRs, got clearance, or saw symptom resolution. Germline-derived CDR1 and CDR2 are MNHNY and SVGAGI (reference sequence). This CDR3 comprises 14 residues. V lost 6 bases, J lost 4 bases, and 7 bases stayed unmatched. The repertoire was sequenced with immunoSEQ multiplex PCR; TCRdb's copy has only in-frame clones and lacks some. The sample includes a few hundred thousand clones, about 90% of them seen just once. This TCR came from a man aged 30 to 39 who had recovered from COVID-19. J is TRBJ2-7 and V is TRBV6-6; TRBD1 agrees at 9 bases. Sequenced sample: PBMCs or T cells enriched from blood (not recorded which). For the CDR3, the DNA is TGTGCCAGCAGCCCGGGACAGGGATTATACGAGCAGTACTTC. Translating gives CASSPGQGLYEQYF.